This T cell receptor beta chain comes out of a study of vaccination and CD4 T cells after COVID-19. Study-level information: Timing of post-vaccine sample collection was a median approximately 70 days after dose two, with a range of 14 to 241. The study, taken as a whole, reports: It was found that, in convalescent patients, 304 of 307 vaccine-specific clones were spike mono-reactive.

This clonotype turned up a few times. The antigen remains unidentified. Cultured CD4+ T cell DNA underwent sequencing with the Oncomine TCR Beta short-read assay. TCRdb redid the calling of the PCR reads with MiXCR, one entry per CDR3 protein. The data contain about 12,000 distinct CDR3 sequences, 54% of them singletons. Treatment here: roughly 10-day PBMC culture with coronavirus spike peptide pools or control peptides (ViraFEST assay). Antigen-specific T cell expansion with peptide pools preceded TCR sequencing in the ViraFEST approach. Negative selection was the method that isolated CD4+ T cells after roughly ten days of culture. The sample was cultured CD4+ T cells from blood, taken after SARS-CoV-2 vaccination. This clonotype originated in a human donor with COVID-19.

CDR3 region: CASSNGQTVNTEAFF. CDR3 DNA: TGTGCCAGCAGTAACGGACAGACCGTGAACACTGAAGCTTTCTTT. The chain recombines TRBV27 with TRBJ1-1; D is perhaps TRBD1 (6 bases). The germline V and J ends were trimmed by 5 bases and 0 bases, with 13 bases remaining between them. Germline CDR1 reads MNHEY; CDR2 reads SMNVEV (reference sequence). The CDR3 is made up of 15 amino acids.